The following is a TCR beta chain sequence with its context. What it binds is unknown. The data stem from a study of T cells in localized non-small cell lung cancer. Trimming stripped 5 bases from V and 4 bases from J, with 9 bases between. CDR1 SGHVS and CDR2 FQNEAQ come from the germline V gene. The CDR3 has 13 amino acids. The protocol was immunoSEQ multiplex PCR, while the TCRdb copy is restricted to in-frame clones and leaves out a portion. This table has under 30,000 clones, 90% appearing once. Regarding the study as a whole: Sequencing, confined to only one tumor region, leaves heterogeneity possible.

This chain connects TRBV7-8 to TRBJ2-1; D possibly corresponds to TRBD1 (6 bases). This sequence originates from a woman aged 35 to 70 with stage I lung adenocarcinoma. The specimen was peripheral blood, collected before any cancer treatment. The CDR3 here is CASSRGQYNEQFF. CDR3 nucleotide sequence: TGTGCCAGCAGCCGAGGACAGTACAATGAGCAGTTCTTC.